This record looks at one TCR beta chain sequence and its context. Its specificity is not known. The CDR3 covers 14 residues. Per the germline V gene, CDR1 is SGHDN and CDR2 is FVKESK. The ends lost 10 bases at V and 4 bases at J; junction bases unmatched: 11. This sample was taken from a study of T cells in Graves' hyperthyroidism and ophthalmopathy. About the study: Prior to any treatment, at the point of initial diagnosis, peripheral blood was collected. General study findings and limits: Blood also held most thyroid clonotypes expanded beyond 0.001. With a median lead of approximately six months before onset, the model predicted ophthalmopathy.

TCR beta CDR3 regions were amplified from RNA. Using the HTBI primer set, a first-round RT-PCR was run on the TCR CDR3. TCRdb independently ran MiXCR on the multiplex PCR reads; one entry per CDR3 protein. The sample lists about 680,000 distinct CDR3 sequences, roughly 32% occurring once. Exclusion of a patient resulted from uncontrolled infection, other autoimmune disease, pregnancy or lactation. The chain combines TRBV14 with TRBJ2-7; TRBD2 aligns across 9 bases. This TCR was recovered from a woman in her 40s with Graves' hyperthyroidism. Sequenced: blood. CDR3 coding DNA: TGTGCCACCCTCGGTAGCGGGAGTCTTTACGAGCAGTACTTC. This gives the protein CATLGSGSLYEQYF.